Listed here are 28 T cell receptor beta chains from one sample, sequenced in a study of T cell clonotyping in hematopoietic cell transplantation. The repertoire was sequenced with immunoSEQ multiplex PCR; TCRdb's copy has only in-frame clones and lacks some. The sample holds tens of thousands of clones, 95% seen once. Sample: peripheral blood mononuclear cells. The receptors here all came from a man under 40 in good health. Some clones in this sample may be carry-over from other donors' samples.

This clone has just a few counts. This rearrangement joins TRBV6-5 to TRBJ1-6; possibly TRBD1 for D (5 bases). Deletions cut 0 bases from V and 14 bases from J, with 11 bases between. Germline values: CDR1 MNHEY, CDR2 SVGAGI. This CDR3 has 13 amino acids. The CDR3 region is CASSYSRTGALHF. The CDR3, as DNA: TGTGCCAGCAGTTACTCGAGGACGGGGGCCCTCCACTTT.

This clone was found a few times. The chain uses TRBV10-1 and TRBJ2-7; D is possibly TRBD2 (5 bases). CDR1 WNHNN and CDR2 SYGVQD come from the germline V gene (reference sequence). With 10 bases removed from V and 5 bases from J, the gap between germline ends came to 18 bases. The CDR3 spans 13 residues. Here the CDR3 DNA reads TGCGCCACTAGAGAGGGATTATCTGACGAGCAGTACTTC. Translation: CATREGLSDEQYF.

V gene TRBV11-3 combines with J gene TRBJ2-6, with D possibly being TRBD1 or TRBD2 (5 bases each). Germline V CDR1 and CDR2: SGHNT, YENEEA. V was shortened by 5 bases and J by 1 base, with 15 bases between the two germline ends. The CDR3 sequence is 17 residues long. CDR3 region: CASSQTYGGSGANVLTF. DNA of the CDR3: TGTGCCAGCAGCCAAACATATGGGGGATCTGGGGCCAACGTCCTGACTTTC.

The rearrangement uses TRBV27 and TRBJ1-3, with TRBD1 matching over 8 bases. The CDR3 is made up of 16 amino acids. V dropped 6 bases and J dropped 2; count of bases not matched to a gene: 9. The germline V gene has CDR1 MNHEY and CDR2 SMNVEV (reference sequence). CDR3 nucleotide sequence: TGTGCCAGCAGCTCCTCACAGGGGGAGGCTGGAAACACCATATATTTT. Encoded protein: CASSSSQGEAGNTIYF.

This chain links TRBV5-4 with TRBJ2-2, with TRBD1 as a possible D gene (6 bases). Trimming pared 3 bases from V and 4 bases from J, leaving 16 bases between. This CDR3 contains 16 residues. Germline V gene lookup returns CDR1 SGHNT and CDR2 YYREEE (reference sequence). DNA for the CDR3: TGTGCCAGCAGCTCTCTGGGCAGGGGACCCACCGGGGAGCTGTTTTTT. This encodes CASSSLGRGPTGELFF.

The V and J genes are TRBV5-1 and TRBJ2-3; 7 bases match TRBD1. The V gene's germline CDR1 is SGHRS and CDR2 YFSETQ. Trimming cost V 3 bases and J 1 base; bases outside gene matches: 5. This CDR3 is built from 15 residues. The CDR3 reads CASSSRQGGTDTQYF. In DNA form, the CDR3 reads TGCGCCAGCAGCTCAAGACAGGGAGGCACAGATACGCAGTATTTT.

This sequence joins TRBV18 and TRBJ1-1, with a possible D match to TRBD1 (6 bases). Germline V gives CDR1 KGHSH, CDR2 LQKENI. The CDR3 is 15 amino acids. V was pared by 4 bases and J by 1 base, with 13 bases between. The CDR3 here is CASSLQTGQNTEAFF. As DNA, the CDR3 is TGTGCCAGCTCACTACAGACAGGTCAGAACACTGAAGCTTTCTTT.

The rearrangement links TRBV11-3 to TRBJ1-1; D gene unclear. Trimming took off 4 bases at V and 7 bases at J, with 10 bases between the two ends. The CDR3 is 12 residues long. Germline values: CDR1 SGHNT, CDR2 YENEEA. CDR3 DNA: TGTGCCAGCAGCTGGTCGGCGCTTGAAGCTTTCTTT. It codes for CASSWSALEAFF.

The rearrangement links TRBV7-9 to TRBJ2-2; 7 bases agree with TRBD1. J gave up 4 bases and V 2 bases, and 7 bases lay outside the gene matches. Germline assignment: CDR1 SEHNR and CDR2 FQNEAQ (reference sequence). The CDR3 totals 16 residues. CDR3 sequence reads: CASSLPGTEFTGELFF. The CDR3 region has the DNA TGTGCCAGCAGCTTACCCGGGACAGAATTCACCGGGGAGCTGTTTTTT.

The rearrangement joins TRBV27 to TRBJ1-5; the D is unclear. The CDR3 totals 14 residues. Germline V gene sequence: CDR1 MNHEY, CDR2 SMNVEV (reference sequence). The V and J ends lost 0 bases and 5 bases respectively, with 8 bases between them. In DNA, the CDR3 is TGTGCCAGCAGTTTATCGGGGAGGTATCAGCCCCAGCATTTT. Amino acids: CASSLSGRYQPQHF.

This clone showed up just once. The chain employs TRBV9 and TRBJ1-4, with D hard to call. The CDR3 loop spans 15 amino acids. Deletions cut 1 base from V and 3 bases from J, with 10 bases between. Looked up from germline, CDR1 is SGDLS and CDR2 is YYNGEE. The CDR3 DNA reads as TGTGCCAGCAGCGTATCGGACGCCCCTAATGAAAAACTGTTTTTT. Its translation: CASSVSDAPNEKLFF.

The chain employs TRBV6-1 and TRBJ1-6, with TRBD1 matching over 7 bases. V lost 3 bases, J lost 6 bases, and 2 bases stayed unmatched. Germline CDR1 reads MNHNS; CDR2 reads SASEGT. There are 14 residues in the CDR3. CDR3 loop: CASSDDRANSPLHF. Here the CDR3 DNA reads TGTGCCAGCAGTGATGACAGGGCTAATTCACCCCTCCACTTT.

This CDR3 reads CASSSGTGSAGNTIYF. The CDR3 DNA is TGTGCCAGCAGTTCCGGGACAGGGTCAGCTGGAAACACCATATATTTT. V and J are TRBV5-4 and TRBJ1-3; TRBD1 matches 9 bases. V dropped 5 bases and J dropped 2; count of bases not matched to a gene: 8. This CDR3 is 16 amino acids long. Germline CDR1 reads SGHNT; CDR2 reads YYREEE (reference sequence).

This CDR3 is CASSSPSYEQYF. CDR3 DNA: TGCGCCAGCAGCTCTCCCTCCTACGAGCAGTACTTC. The J gene is TRBJ2-7, the V gene TRBV5-1; D not resolved. This CDR3 has 12 amino acids. Trimming cost V 3 bases and J 0 bases, with 4 bases left between them. The germline V gene encodes CDR1 SGHRS and CDR2 YFSETQ.

The CDR3 protein is CASGSGSFGGYTF. In nucleotides, the CDR3 is TGTGCTAGTGGCTCCGGGTCATTTGGAGGCTACACCTTC. The chain recombines TRBV12-5 with TRBJ1-2; D remains ambiguous. Germline V gene data show CDR1 as LGHNT and CDR2 as FRNRAP. The CDR3 spans 13 residues. Trimming shortened V by 6 bases and J by 8 bases, and 16 bases separated the two germline ends.

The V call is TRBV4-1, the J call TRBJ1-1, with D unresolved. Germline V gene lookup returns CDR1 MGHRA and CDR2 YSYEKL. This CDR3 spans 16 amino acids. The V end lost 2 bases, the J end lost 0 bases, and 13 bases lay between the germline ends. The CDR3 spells CASSQLVKPLNTEAFF. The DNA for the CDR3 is TGCGCCAGCAGCCAATTGGTAAAGCCCTTGAACACTGAAGCTTTCTTT.

The CDR3 DNA reads TGTGCCAGCAGCCGATCCCCAATGACTCGGGGAAACACTGAAGCTTTCTTT. Residues: CASSRSPMTRGNTEAFF. The chain combines TRBV7-9 with TRBJ1-1; no reliable D call. This CDR3 has 17 amino acids. Trimming took off 5 bases at V and 2 bases at J, with 21 bases between the two ends. CDR1 and CDR2 from the germline V gene are SEHNR and FQNEAQ (reference sequence).

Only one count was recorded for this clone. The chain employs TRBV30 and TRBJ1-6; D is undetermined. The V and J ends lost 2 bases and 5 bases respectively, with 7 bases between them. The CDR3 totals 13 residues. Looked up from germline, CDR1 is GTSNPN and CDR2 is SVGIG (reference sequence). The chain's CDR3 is CAWSNADNSPLHF. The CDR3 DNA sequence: TGTGCCTGGAGTAACGCGGATAATTCACCCCTCCACTTT.

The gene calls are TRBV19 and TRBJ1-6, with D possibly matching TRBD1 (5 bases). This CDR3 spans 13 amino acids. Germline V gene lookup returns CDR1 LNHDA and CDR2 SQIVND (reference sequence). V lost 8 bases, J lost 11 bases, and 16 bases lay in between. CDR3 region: CASGPAGLTPLHF. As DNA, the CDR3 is TGTGCCAGTGGCCCGGCAGGGCTGACACCCCTCCACTTT.

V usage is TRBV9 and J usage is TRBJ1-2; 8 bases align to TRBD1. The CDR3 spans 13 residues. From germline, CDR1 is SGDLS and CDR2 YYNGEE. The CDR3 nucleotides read TGTGCTACGGCAGGGGGCTTGAACTATGGCTACACCTTC. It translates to CATAGGLNYGYTF.

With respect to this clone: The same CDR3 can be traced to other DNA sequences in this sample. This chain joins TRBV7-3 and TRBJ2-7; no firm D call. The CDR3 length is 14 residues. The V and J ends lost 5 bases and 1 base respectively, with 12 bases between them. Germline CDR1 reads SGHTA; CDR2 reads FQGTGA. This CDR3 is CASSPLGSSYEQYF. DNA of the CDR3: TGTGCCAGCAGCCCATTGGGCAGTTCCTACGAGCAGTACTTC.

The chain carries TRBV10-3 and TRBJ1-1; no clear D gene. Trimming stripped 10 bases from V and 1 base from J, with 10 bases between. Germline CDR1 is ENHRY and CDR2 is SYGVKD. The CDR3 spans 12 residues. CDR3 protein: CATHGPNTEAFF. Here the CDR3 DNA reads TGTGCCACCCACGGCCCGAACACTGAAGCTTTCTTT.

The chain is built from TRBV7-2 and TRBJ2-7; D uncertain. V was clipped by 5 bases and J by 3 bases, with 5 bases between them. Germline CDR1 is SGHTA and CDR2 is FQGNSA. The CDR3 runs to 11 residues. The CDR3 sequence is CASSPSYEQYF. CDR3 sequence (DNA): TGTGCCAGCAGCCCGAGCTACGAGCAGTACTTC.

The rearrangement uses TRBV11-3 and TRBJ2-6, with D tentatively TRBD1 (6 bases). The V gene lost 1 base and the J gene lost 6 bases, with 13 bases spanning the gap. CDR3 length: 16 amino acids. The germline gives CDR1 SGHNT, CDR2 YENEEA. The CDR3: CASSLGRDIAANVLTF. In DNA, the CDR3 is TGTGCCAGCAGCTTAGGACGGGACATTGCGGCCAACGTCCTGACTTTC.

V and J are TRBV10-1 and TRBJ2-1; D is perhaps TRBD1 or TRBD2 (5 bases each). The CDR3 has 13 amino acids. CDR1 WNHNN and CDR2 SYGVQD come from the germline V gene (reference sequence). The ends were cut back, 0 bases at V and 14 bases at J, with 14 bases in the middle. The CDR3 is CASSESRGREEFF. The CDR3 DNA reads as TGCGCCAGCAGTGAGTCGAGGGGCAGGGAAGAGTTCTTC.

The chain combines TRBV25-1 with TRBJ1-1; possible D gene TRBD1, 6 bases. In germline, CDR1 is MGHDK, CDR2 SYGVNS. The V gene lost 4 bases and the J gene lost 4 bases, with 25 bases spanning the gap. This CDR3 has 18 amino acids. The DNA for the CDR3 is TGTGCCAGCAGTGGCCTCTTGACTGCGGACAGTATTGGCACTGAAGCTTTCTTT. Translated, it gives CASSGLLTADSIGTEAFF.

The CDR3 DNA is TGTGCCAGCAGCGAACCCATCCGCACAGATCCATACAATGAGCAGTTCTTC. Translating it yields CASSEPIRTDPYNEQFF. The chain has TRBV7-9 and TRBJ2-1, with no clear D. V lost 5 bases to trimming and J lost 4 bases, with 21 bases between them. Germline values: CDR1 SEHNR, CDR2 FQNEAQ (reference sequence). The CDR3 is 17 amino acids.

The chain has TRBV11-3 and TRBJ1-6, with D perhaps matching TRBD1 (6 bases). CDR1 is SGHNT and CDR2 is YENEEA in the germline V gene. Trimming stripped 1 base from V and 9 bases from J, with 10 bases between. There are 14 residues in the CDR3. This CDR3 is CASSLGTVSSPLHF. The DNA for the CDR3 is TGTGCCAGCAGCTTAGGGACAGTTTCTTCACCCCTCCACTTT.